This is a list of T cell receptor beta chains from one sample in a study of T cells in Graves' hyperthyroidism and ophthalmopathy. TCRdb re-derived calls from the multiplex PCR reads in MiXCR, one entry per CDR3 protein. The top ten clones hold approximately 5.7% of a sample with hundreds of thousands of distinct CDR3 sequences, approximately 13% of them seen once. Sequenced sample: blood. The receptor set was obtained from a woman aged 25 to 39 with Graves' hyperthyroidism that later progressed to Graves' ophthalmopathy. The CDR3 runs from the conserved cysteine through the conserved F or W. Each record gives: J gene, V gene, clone size, D gene, CDR3 protein, CDR3 DNA. D genes are given only for firm matches. Expanded clones get a size class; other rows say once, few or many, or leave the size out.

J gene: TRBJ2-1
V gene: TRBV28
clone size: .
D gene: TRBD1
CDR3 protein: CASSPAPGQGGDEQFF
CDR3 DNA: TGTGCCAGCAGCCCAGCACCGGGACAGGGAGGAGATGAGCAGTTCTTC

J gene: TRBJ2-7
V gene: TRBV3-1
clone size: .
D gene: .
CDR3 protein: CASSQVSGFSYEQYF
CDR3 DNA: TGTGCCAGCAGCCAAGTGTCAGGATTCTCCTACGAGCAGTACTTC

J gene: TRBJ2-6
V gene: TRBV6-2/TRBV6-3
clone size: .
D gene: .
CDR3 protein: CASNYFSGANVLTF
CDR3 DNA: TGTGCCAGCAACTACTTCTCTGGGGCCAACGTCCTGACTTTC

J gene: TRBJ1-5
V gene: TRBV5-1
clone size: few
D gene: TRBD1
CDR3 protein: CASSPWTGGIQPQHF
CDR3 DNA: TGCGCCAGCAGCCCCTGGACAGGGGGCATTCAGCCCCAGCATTTT

J gene: TRBJ1-5
V gene: TRBV10-3
clone size: many
D gene: .
CDR3 protein: CAISERGGSLLQYQPQHF
CDR3 DNA: TGTGCCATCAGTGAGCGTGGGGGATCCCTACTCCAATATCAGCCCCAGCATTTT

J gene: TRBJ2-7
V gene: TRBV6-1
clone size: .
D gene: TRBD1
CDR3 protein: CASRSPGQGAYEQYF
CDR3 DNA: TGTGCCAGCAGATCCCCGGGACAGGGGGCCTACGAGCAGTACTTC

J gene: TRBJ1-1
V gene: TRBV7-2
clone size: many
D gene: .
CDR3 protein: CASSLQFLTYTEAFF
CDR3 DNA: TGTGCCAGCAGCTTACAGTTCCTAACTTACACTGAAGCTTTCTTT

J gene: TRBJ1-2
V gene: TRBV10-3
clone size: few
D gene: .
CDR3 protein: CAISEVGQSNYGYTF
CDR3 DNA: TGTGCCATCAGTGAAGTAGGACAGTCAAACTATGGCTACACCTTC

J gene: TRBJ1-1
V gene: TRBV11-2
clone size: many
D gene: .
CDR3 protein: CASRRLGVVTEAFF
CDR3 DNA: TGTGCCAGCAGGCGGTTAGGGGTCGTCACTGAAGCTTTCTTT

J gene: TRBJ2-1
V gene: TRBV28
clone size: many
D gene: TRBD1
CDR3 protein: CASYSGQLYNEQFF
CDR3 DNA: TGTGCCAGCTATTCGGGACAGCTTTACAATGAGCAGTTCTTC

J gene: TRBJ1-4
V gene: TRBV19
clone size: many
D gene: TRBD1
CDR3 protein: CASSPGQVSTNEKLFF
CDR3 DNA: TGTGCCAGTAGCCCGGGACAGGTATCAACTAATGAAAAACTGTTTTTT

J gene: TRBJ1-6
V gene: TRBV20-1
clone size: many
D gene: .
CDR3 protein: CSASGGADSPLHF
CDR3 DNA: TGCAGTGCTAGCGGGGGGGCGGATTCACCCCTCCACTTT

J gene: TRBJ2-1
V gene: TRBV5-1
clone size: many
D gene: TRBD1
CDR3 protein: CASSFPGQGSYNEQFF
CDR3 DNA: TGCGCCAGCAGCTTCCCGGGACAGGGATCCTACAATGAGCAGTTCTTC

J gene: TRBJ1-1
V gene: TRBV18
clone size: many
D gene: TRBD1
CDR3 protein: CASSPSTRQGTEAFF
CDR3 DNA: TGTGCCAGCTCACCATCGACACGACAGGGCACTGAAGCTTTCTTT

J gene: TRBJ2-7
V gene: TRBV12-5
clone size: .
D gene: .
CDR3 protein: CASGYDVTDVYEQYF
CDR3 DNA: TGTGCTAGTGGGTACGATGTAACAGATGTCTACGAGCAGTACTTC

J gene: TRBJ1-1
V gene: TRBV11-1
clone size: .
D gene: .
CDR3 protein: CASSREERGYTEAFF
CDR3 DNA: TGTGCCAGCAGCCGGGAGGAGCGGGGATACACTGAAGCTTTCTTT

J gene: TRBJ2-5
V gene: TRBV11-2
clone size: many
D gene: .
CDR3 protein: CASSPPPETQYF
CDR3 DNA: TGTGCCAGCAGCCCTCCGCCAGAGACCCAGTACTTC

J gene: TRBJ2-2
V gene: TRBV20-1
clone size: .
D gene: TRBD2
CDR3 protein: CSARDQLAGGSEGELFF
CDR3 DNA: TGCAGTGCTAGAGATCAACTAGCGGGAGGGTCGGAGGGGGAGCTGTTTTTT

J gene: TRBJ2-1
V gene: TRBV5-5
clone size: many
D gene: .
CDR3 protein: CASSLDTDYNEQFF
CDR3 DNA: TGTGCCAGCAGCTTGGATACAGACTACAATGAGCAGTTCTTC

J gene: TRBJ2-7
V gene: TRBV4-1
clone size: few
D gene: .
CDR3 protein: CASSQLSGGGREQYF
CDR3 DNA: TGCGCCAGCAGCCAACTTTCGGGCGGAGGTCGGGAGCAGTACTTC

J gene: TRBJ2-5
V gene: TRBV6-1
clone size: .
D gene: .
CDR3 protein: CASSHGGIETQYF
CDR3 DNA: TGTGCCAGCAGCCATGGTGGCATAGAGACCCAGTACTTC

J gene: TRBJ2-3
V gene: TRBV19
clone size: many
D gene: TRBD1
CDR3 protein: CASGQGQRRDTQYF
CDR3 DNA: TGTGCCAGTGGACAGGGACAACGAAGAGATACGCAGTATTTT

J gene: TRBJ1-5
V gene: TRBV19
clone size: many
D gene: .
CDR3 protein: CASSTDQGINQPQHF
CDR3 DNA: TGTGCCAGTAGTACCGACCAGGGGATTAATCAGCCCCAGCATTTT

J gene: TRBJ1-1
V gene: TRBV28
clone size: few
D gene: .
CDR3 protein: CASSFPGTEAFF
CDR3 DNA: TGTGCCAGCAGTTTCCCGGGGACTGAAGCTTTCTTT

J gene: TRBJ2-7
V gene: TRBV3-1
clone size: many
D gene: TRBD2
CDR3 protein: CASSHRTSGWSYEQYF
CDR3 DNA: TGTGCCAGCAGCCATCGAACTAGCGGGTGGTCCTACGAGCAGTACTTC

J gene: TRBJ2-7
V gene: TRBV12-5
clone size: many
D gene: .
CDR3 protein: CASGLGLGSYEQYF
CDR3 DNA: TGTGCTAGTGGTTTAGGGCTGGGTAGCTACGAGCAGTACTTC

J gene: TRBJ1-1
V gene: TRBV20-1
clone size: .
D gene: TRBD1
CDR3 protein: CSAPDRGALTEAFF
CDR3 DNA: TGCAGTGCTCCCGACAGGGGAGCGTTGACTGAAGCTTTCTTT

J gene: TRBJ1-1
V gene: TRBV19
clone size: few
D gene: TRBD1
CDR3 protein: CASSIQGARAAEAFF
CDR3 DNA: TGTGCCAGTAGTATCCAGGGGGCGAGGGCCGCTGAAGCTTTCTTT

J gene: TRBJ2-1
V gene: TRBV10-3
clone size: few
D gene: .
CDR3 protein: CAISDSVGSNEQFF
CDR3 DNA: TGTGCCATCAGTGATAGCGTAGGGTCCAATGAGCAGTTCTTC

J gene: TRBJ1-3
V gene: TRBV12-3/TRBV12-4
clone size: many
D gene: TRBD1
CDR3 protein: CASSLGQGARNTIYF
CDR3 DNA: TGTGCCAGCAGTTTGGGACAGGGGGCAAGAAACACCATATATTTT

J gene: TRBJ2-1
V gene: TRBV30
clone size: many
D gene: .
CDR3 protein: CAWSFGSSLYNEQFF
CDR3 DNA: TGTGCCTGGAGCTTCGGATCTAGCCTCTACAATGAGCAGTTCTTC

J gene: TRBJ2-1
V gene: TRBV19
clone size: many
D gene: TRBD2
CDR3 protein: CASSIGLVAGVGNEQFF
CDR3 DNA: TGTGCCAGTAGTATCGGTCTCGTAGCGGGAGTCGGTAATGAGCAGTTCTTC

J gene: TRBJ2-5
V gene: TRBV7-2
clone size: many
D gene: .
CDR3 protein: CASSLAPIETQYF
CDR3 DNA: TGTGCCAGCAGCTTAGCCCCAATAGAGACCCAGTACTTC

J gene: TRBJ2-7
V gene: TRBV20-1
clone size: few
D gene: .
CDR3 protein: CSAYLGLRPYEQYF
CDR3 DNA: TGCAGTGCCTACCTGGGGCTAAGACCCTACGAGCAGTACTTC

J gene: TRBJ2-2
V gene: TRBV30
clone size: few
D gene: .
CDR3 protein: CAWTSRYYANTGELFF
CDR3 DNA: TGTGCCTGGACGTCTAGGTATTACGCGAACACCGGGGAGCTGTTTTTT

J gene: TRBJ1-5
V gene: TRBV19
clone size: many
D gene: .
CDR3 protein: CASSSGEAGNQPQHF
CDR3 DNA: TGTGCCAGTAGCTCCGGTGAGGCTGGCAATCAGCCCCAGCATTTT

J gene: TRBJ2-2
V gene: TRBV19
clone size: .
D gene: .
CDR3 protein: CASSGLVDTGELFF
CDR3 DNA: TGTGCCAGTAGTGGTCTGGTGGACACCGGGGAGCTGTTTTTT

J gene: TRBJ1-5
V gene: TRBV20-1
clone size: many
D gene: .
CDR3 protein: CSARDAGTGNQPQHF
CDR3 DNA: TGCAGTGCTAGAGACGCCGGGACTGGCAATCAGCCCCAGCATTTT

J gene: TRBJ1-1
V gene: TRBV19
clone size: few
D gene: TRBD1
CDR3 protein: CASSAQGGANTEAFF
CDR3 DNA: TGTGCCAGTAGTGCACAGGGGGGGGCGAACACTGAAGCTTTCTTT

J gene: TRBJ2-1
V gene: TRBV28
clone size: many
D gene: .
CDR3 protein: CASSHLSGGHLNNEQFF
CDR3 DNA: TGTGCCAGCAGTCACCTGTCGGGGGGACACCTAAACAATGAGCAGTTCTTC

J gene: TRBJ2-7
V gene: TRBV3-1
clone size: many
D gene: .
CDR3 protein: CASSQDRYYSYEQYF
CDR3 DNA: TGTGCCAGCAGCCAAGATCGATACTACTCCTACGAGCAGTACTTC

J gene: TRBJ2-5
V gene: TRBV12-5
clone size: many
D gene: .
CDR3 protein: CASGLVVGVQETQYF
CDR3 DNA: TGTGCTAGTGGTTTGGTGGTAGGGGTACAAGAGACCCAGTACTTC

J gene: TRBJ2-7
V gene: TRBV30
clone size: many
D gene: TRBD1
CDR3 protein: CAWREWGTGSSYEQYF
CDR3 DNA: TGTGCCTGGAGGGAATGGGGGACAGGGTCGTCCTACGAGCAGTACTTC

J gene: TRBJ2-5
V gene: TRBV5-6
clone size: .
D gene: TRBD2
CDR3 protein: CASSSELAGENF
CDR3 DNA: TGTGCCAGCAGCTCGGAACTAGCGGGAGAAAACTTC

J gene: TRBJ1-1
V gene: TRBV9
clone size: .
D gene: .
CDR3 protein: CASSSTFTGLNTEAFF
CDR3 DNA: TGTGCCAGCAGCTCGACCTTTACAGGGTTGAACACTGAAGCTTTCTTT

J gene: TRBJ2-5
V gene: TRBV20-1
clone size: .
D gene: TRBD2
CDR3 protein: CSATSGSAQETQYF
CDR3 DNA: TGCAGTGCAACTAGCGGGAGTGCCCAAGAGACCCAGTACTTC

J gene: TRBJ2-7
V gene: TRBV7-9
clone size: many
D gene: .
CDR3 protein: CASSGAAGGGGFTYEQYF
CDR3 DNA: TGTGCCAGCAGTGGGGCGGCAGGGGGAGGCGGGTTCACCTACGAGCAGTACTTC

J gene: TRBJ1-5
V gene: TRBV6-2/TRBV6-3
clone size: many
D gene: .
CDR3 protein: CASSLGSKGAQHF
CDR3 DNA: TGTGCCAGCAGTCTCGGGTCGAAGGGAGCCCAGCATTTT

J gene: TRBJ1-1
V gene: TRBV30
clone size: many
D gene: .
CDR3 protein: CAATGGAVNTEAFF
CDR3 DNA: TGTGCCGCGACGGGGGGCGCGGTGAACACTGAAGCTTTCTTT

J gene: TRBJ2-3
V gene: TRBV6-5
clone size: .
D gene: .
CDR3 protein: CASSYEGAQYF
CDR3 DNA: TGTGCCAGCAGTTATGAGGGAGCGCAGTATTTT

J gene: TRBJ2-7
V gene: TRBV7-9
clone size: many
D gene: TRBD1
CDR3 protein: CASSQSRDRVYEQYF
CDR3 DNA: TGTGCCAGCAGCCAGAGCCGGGACAGGGTCTACGAGCAGTACTTC

J gene: TRBJ2-3
V gene: TRBV24-1
clone size: many
D gene: .
CDR3 protein: CATTSADTDTQYF
CDR3 DNA: TGTGCCACCACGTCGGCAGACACAGATACGCAGTATTTT

J gene: TRBJ2-1
V gene: TRBV9
clone size: few
D gene: .
CDR3 protein: CASSGGERLLGEQFF
CDR3 DNA: TGTGCCAGCAGCGGCGGGGAGCGGCTATTGGGTGAGCAGTTCTTC

J gene: TRBJ2-3
V gene: TRBV12-3/TRBV12-4
clone size: few
D gene: .
CDR3 protein: CASSPFLGTDTQYF
CDR3 DNA: TGTGCCAGCAGTCCCTTTCTGGGCACAGATACGCAGTATTTT